Each of the 27 T cell receptor beta chains below was sequenced from the same sample in a study of CD8 T cells in Susac syndrome. Reverse transcription of roughly 0.5 to 1 ug RNA used random hexamers. TCRdb redid the calling of the immunoSEQ multiplex PCR reads with MiXCR, one entry per CDR3 protein. The sample carries 190,000 or so distinct CDR3 sequences, about 95% recorded once. The sample comprised CD4+ T cells from PBMCs. These receptor sequences come from a human donor with multiple sclerosis.

The chain recombines TRBV18 with TRBJ1-5, with a possible D match to TRBD1 (6 bases). Per germline, CDR1 KGHSH and CDR2 LQKENI. The V and J ends lost 1 base and 7 bases respectively, with 8 bases between them. CDR3 length: 13 amino acids. The CDR3 reads CASSPRQGQPQHF. The DNA for the CDR3 is TGTGCCAGCTCACCACGTCAGGGGCAGCCCCAGCATTTT.

This rearrangement joins TRBV20-1 to TRBJ2-4; 8 bases are a match to TRBD1. The length of the CDR3 is 16 residues. V was pared by 2 bases and J by 6 bases, with 12 bases of the junction left unmatched. Looked up from germline, CDR1 is DFQATT and CDR2 is SNEGSKA (reference sequence). The CDR3: CSARPPGQAIRNIQYF. As DNA, the CDR3 is TGCAGTGCTAGACCCCCGGGACAGGCAATCAGAAACATTCAGTACTTC.

The chain employs TRBV3-1 and TRBJ2-1; the D call may be TRBD1 or TRBD2 (6 bases each). This CDR3 is built from 16 residues. CDR1 is LGHDT, CDR2 YNNKEL, per germline (reference sequence). Trimming stripped 4 bases from V and 5 bases from J, with 18 bases between. The CDR3 nucleotides are TGTGCCAGCAGCCCGGGGGCCGCAAACGAACACAATGAGCAGTTCTTC. This codes for CASSPGAANEHNEQFF.

This clonotype was seen once. The J gene is TRBJ1-2, the V gene TRBV5-1; weak D call: TRBD1 (5 bases). CDR3 size: 13 residues. The germline V gene encodes CDR1 SGHRS and CDR2 YFSETQ. V lost 1 base to trimming and J lost 8 bases, with 12 bases between them. This CDR3 is CASSLIMGQGYTF. In DNA form, the CDR3 reads TGCGCCAGCAGCTTGATAATGGGGCAGGGCTACACCTTC.

The J gene is TRBJ2-5, the V gene TRBV3-1; the D gene is possibly TRBD2 (6 bases). Between the trimmed V and J ends, which lost 5 bases and 10 bases, there was a span of 14 bases. The germline gives CDR1 LGHDT, CDR2 YNNKEL (reference sequence). CDR3 length equals 12 residues. The CDR3 DNA sequence: TGTGCCAGCAGCGCTAACAACGGGGGCCAGTACTTC. This codes for CASSANNGGQYF.

This clonotype was observed a few times. This chain links TRBV24-1 with TRBJ2-1, with a possible D match to TRBD2 (6 bases). Deletions cut 1 base from V and 0 bases from J, with 9 bases between. CDR3 size: 16 residues. Germline values: CDR1 KGHDR, CDR2 SFDVKD. The CDR3 sequence is CATSDFETSSYNEQFF. The CDR3 DNA reads TGTGCCACCAGTGATTTCGAGACTAGCTCCTACAATGAGCAGTTCTTC.

The chain employs TRBV7-9 and TRBJ1-2; 7 bases are a match to TRBD1. CDR3 length: 15 residues. V was pared by 4 bases and J by 4 bases, with 9 bases of the junction left unmatched. Germline loops: CDR1 SEHNR, CDR2 FQNEAQ (reference sequence). This CDR3 is CASSSLRDSVYGYTF. The DNA of the CDR3 is TGTGCCAGCAGCTCTCTCCGGGACAGCGTCTATGGCTACACCTTC.

The chain recombines TRBV7-9 with TRBJ2-7, with TRBD1 identical over 7 bases. J lost 3 bases, V lost 5 bases, and 10 bases had no gene match. The CDR3 contains 15 residues. Germline CDR1 SEHNR, CDR2 FQNEAQ (reference sequence). The CDR3 loop reads CASSPRTGKIYEQYF. DNA for the CDR3: TGTGCCAGCAGCCCACGGACAGGAAAGATCTACGAGCAGTACTTC.

V is TRBV5-1 and J is TRBJ1-2; D is uncertain. Germline V gene lookup returns CDR1 SGHRS and CDR2 YFSETQ. The CDR3 consists of 12 residues. Trimming took 2 bases from V and 6 from J, leaving 8 bases between them. The CDR3 nucleotides are TGCGCCAGCAGCTTAGTGGGCGATGGCTACACCTTC. Translation: CASSLVGDGYTF. Drawing the rest from reference TRBV5-1 and TRBJ1-2, the complete variable domain is KAGVTQTPRYLIKTRGQQVTLSCSPISGHRSVSWYQQTPGQGLQFLFEYFSETQRNKGNFPGRFSGRQFSNSRSEMNVSTLELGDSALYLCASSLVGDGYTFGSGTRLTVV.

This chain uses TRBV20-1 with TRBJ2-7, with D possibly being TRBD2 (5 bases). The CDR3 runs to 11 residues. Germline CDR1 is DFQATT and CDR2 is SNEGSKA (reference sequence). V gave up 3 bases and J gave up 3 bases, with 6 bases separating them. This CDR3 is CSASGDYEQYF. In DNA form, the CDR3 reads TGCAGTGCTAGCGGGGACTACGAGCAGTACTTC.

This clonotype was counted only a few times. The chain employs TRBV7-3 and TRBJ2-3, with TRBD2 matching 11 bases. V trimming: 5 bases; J trimming: 4 bases; junction bases outside the gene matches: 5. The germline V gene encodes CDR1 SGHTA and CDR2 FQGTGA. The CDR3 has 15 residues. As DNA, the CDR3 is TGTGCCAGCAGCCCAGGGACTAGCGGCGCAGATACGCAGTATTTT. It encodes CASSPGTSGADTQYF.

The chain employs TRBV3-1 and TRBJ2-6; perhaps TRBD1 as D (6 bases). Trimming cost V 3 bases and J 0 bases, with 12 bases left between them. Germline CDR1 is LGHDT and CDR2 is YNNKEL (reference sequence). The CDR3 covers 17 residues. Written as DNA, the CDR3 is TGTGCCAGCAGCCATAGGACAGCGTTCTCTGGGGCCAACGTCCTGACTTTC. As protein: CASSHRTAFSGANVLTF.

The count of this clonotype is one. J is TRBJ2-1 and V is TRBV2; 10 nucleotides agree with TRBD2. Looked up from germline, CDR1 is SNHLY and CDR2 is FYNNEI. CDR3 length: 16 amino acids. The trim removed 3 bases at V and 7 bases at J, leaving 9 bases unmatched. The CDR3 coding sequence is TGTGCCAGCAGTGACGCTAGCGGGAGAAAGGATAATGAGCAGTTCTTC. This sequence encodes CASSDASGRKDNEQFF.

The chain employs TRBV20-1 and TRBJ1-5; weak D call: TRBD1 (5 bases). The CDR3 runs to 14 residues. Looked up from germline, CDR1 is DFQATT and CDR2 is SNEGSKA (reference sequence). With 3 bases removed from V and 3 bases from J, the gap between germline ends came to 12 bases. This CDR3 is CSASGTQDNQPQHF. The CDR3 bases are TGCAGTGCTAGCGGGACTCAAGACAATCAGCCCCAGCATTTT.

The V and J genes are TRBV29-1 and TRBJ1-2; 8 bases agree with TRBD1. Per the germline V gene, CDR1 is SQVTM and CDR2 is ANQGSEA. The trim removed 4 bases at V and 7 bases at J, leaving 8 bases unmatched. The CDR3 consists of 13 residues. The CDR3 DNA is TGCAGCGTTGCTGGACAGGGTCGGGCTGGCTACACCTTC. Amino acid sequence: CSVAGQGRAGYTF. Full variable domain (rest looked up from reference TRBV29-1 and TRBJ1-2): SAVISQKPSRDICQRGTSLTIQCQVDSQVTMMFWYRQQPGQSLTLIATANQGSEATYESGFVIDKFPISRPNLTFSTLTVSNMSPEDSSIYLCSVAGQGRAGYTFGSGTRLTVV.

The genes are TRBV3-1 and TRBJ2-3; 8 nucleotides match TRBD2. Germline V CDR1 and CDR2: LGHDT, YNNKEL (reference sequence). V shed 4 bases and J 6 bases; nucleotides not matched to a gene: 6. There are 14 residues in the CDR3. Written as DNA, the CDR3 is TGTGCCAGCAGCCCCGCGGGAGGCCCCGATACGCAGTATTTT. Its translation is CASSPAGGPDTQYF.

V and J are TRBV4-1 and TRBJ2-5; no clear D gene. CDR3 length equals 15 residues. V shed 1 base and J shed 5 bases, with 14 bases lying between them. The germline gives CDR1 MGHRA, CDR2 YSYEKL. The CDR3 region has the DNA TGCGCCAGCAGCCAAGGGTTCCATACAAGGGAGACCCAGTACTTC. As protein: CASSQGFHTRETQYF.

The V gene is TRBV20-1, the J gene TRBJ2-1; 8 nucleotides align to TRBD1. CDR1 and CDR2 (germline): DFQATT, SNEGSKA (reference sequence). V shed 6 bases, J shed 10 bases, and the junction held 11 bases outside the gene matches. The CDR3 is 13 residues long. CDR3 sequence (DNA): TGCAGTGCGGCAGGGGGCGGACCACGGGAGCAGTTCTTC. It encodes CSAAGGGPREQFF.

The CDR3: CSAPTGGLTEAFF. CDR3 sequence (DNA): TGCAGTGCGCCCACAGGGGGCCTCACTGAAGCTTTCTTT. J is TRBJ1-1 and V is TRBV20-1, with 9 bases fitting TRBD1. V trimming: 6 bases; J trimming: 4 bases; junction bases outside the gene matches: 6. The CDR3 runs 13 residues. Germline lookup yields CDR1 DFQATT and CDR2 SNEGSKA (reference sequence).

V is TRBV20-1 and J is TRBJ2-7; TRBD1 aligns across 12 bases. V lost 2 bases, J lost 6 bases, and 8 bases stayed unmatched. The germline gives CDR1 DFQATT, CDR2 SNEGSKA (reference sequence). CDR3 length: 15 amino acids. The CDR3: CSARPGTGGRAEQYF. As DNA, the CDR3 is TGCAGTGCTAGACCTGGGACAGGGGGCCGGGCCGAGCAGTACTTC.

The genes are TRBV12-3 or TRBV12-4 and TRBJ2-3; D might be TRBD2 (5 bases). V was trimmed by 4 bases and J by 2 bases, leaving 10 bases between them. This CDR3 is built from 14 residues. The CDR3 DNA follows: TGTGCCAGCAGTTCCGGGGTACCCACAGATACGCAGTATTTT. Translation: CASSSGVPTDTQYF.

This chain uses TRBV2 with TRBJ2-1, with TRBD1 identical over 11 bases. CDR3 size: 19 residues. Losses at the gene ends were 1 base for V and 7 bases for J; bases not matched to a gene: 15. Germline V gives CDR1 SNHLY, CDR2 FYNNEI. CDR3 protein: CASSEGSGRTGGYQNEQFF. The CDR3 DNA reads as TGTGCCAGCAGTGAAGGCAGCGGGAGGACAGGGGGCTATCAAAATGAGCAGTTCTTC.

CDR3 DNA: TGTGCCAGCAGCCAAGATGCGCCAAGGGGACGGGGCTATGGCTACACCTTC. It codes for CASSQDAPRGRGYGYTF. The gene calls are TRBV4-2 and TRBJ1-2; tentatively, D is TRBD1 (5 bases). The CDR3 has 17 amino acids. The V end lost 0 bases, the J end lost 4 bases, and 18 bases lay between the germline ends. Germline V lookup: CDR1 LGHNA, CDR2 YNFKEQ.

The chain combines TRBV7-2 with TRBJ2-7, with 7 bases matching TRBD2. The CDR3 covers 14 residues. The germline V gene has CDR1 SGHTA and CDR2 FQGNSA. Trimming removed 4 bases from V and 7 bases from J; junction bases left unmatched: 10. CDR3 loop: CASSSGTTRGEQYF. CDR3 sequence (DNA): TGTGCCAGCAGCTCCGGGACTACCCGCGGGGAGCAGTACTTC. Full variable domain (missing parts from reference TRBV7-2 and TRBJ2-7): GAGVSQSPSNKVTEKGKDVELRCDPISGHTALYWYRQSLGQGLEFLIYFQGNSAPDKSGLPSDRFSAERTGGSVSTLTIQRTQQEDSAVYLCASSSGTTRGEQYFGPGTRLTVT.

The rearrangement links TRBV30 to TRBJ2-1, with 8 bases identical to TRBD1. This CDR3 contains 14 residues. The V segment lost 2 bases and the J segment 10 bases; nucleotides outside the gene matches: 10. From germline, CDR1 is GTSNPN and CDR2 SVGIG (reference sequence). The CDR3 region has the DNA TGTGCCTGGAGTCGACAGGGGTTGGGTGGCGAGCAGTTCTTC. It yields the protein CAWSRQGLGGEQFF.

The V call is TRBV29-1, the J call TRBJ2-3, with 12 nucleotides matching TRBD2. From germline, CDR1 is SQVTM and CDR2 ANQGSEA. CDR3 length equals 14 residues. This CDR3 is CTGTSGPYTDTQYF. For the CDR3, the DNA is TGCACCGGGACTAGCGGGCCGTACACAGATACGCAGTATTTT.

CDR3 protein: CASSWETGGGGYTF. As DNA, the CDR3 is TGCGCCAGCAGCTGGGAGACAGGGGGCGGTGGCTACACCTTC. The chain has TRBV5-1 and TRBJ1-2, with TRBD1 matching over 10 bases. Germline V gene sequence: CDR1 SGHRS, CDR2 YFSETQ. CDR3 length: 14 amino acids. V shed 3 bases, J shed 7 bases, and the junction held 6 bases outside the gene matches.